Following are 19 T cell receptor beta chains from one sample sequenced in a study of blood T cells in healthy people across ages. Primers used in a second PCR of about 7 to 11 cycles were a sample-barcoded 5' primer and a J-beta primer mix. TCRdb ran MiXCR on the 5' RACE reads and lists one entry per CDR3 protein. In the table there are 650,000 to 700,000 distinct CDR3 sequences, roughly half of which are singletons. The sample taken for sequencing was blood. The receptors originated from a woman over 75 in good health.

This clonotype was seen a handful of times. The chain employs TRBV4-2 and TRBJ2-2; 10 bases are a match to TRBD2. Germline assignment: CDR1 LGHNA and CDR2 YNFKEQ. Trimming removed 1 base from V and 2 bases from J; junction bases left unmatched: 10. This CDR3 contains 19 residues. The CDR3 nucleotides read TGTGCCAGCAGCCAAGGAGAGTCTAGCGGGAGCCTTAACACCGGGGAGCTGTTTTTT. Encoded protein: CASSQGESSGSLNTGELFF.

This clonotype was counted many times. The V gene is TRBV5-1, the J gene TRBJ1-2; 9 nucleotides match TRBD1. Per the germline V gene, CDR1 is SGHRS and CDR2 is YFSETQ. The CDR3 contains 13 residues. The ends lost 7 bases at V and 10 bases at J; junction bases unmatched: 11. The DNA of the CDR3 is TGCGCCAGCGGCGCCGGGACAGGGTCAGTCTACACCTTC. As protein: CASGAGTGSVYTF.

This chain uses TRBV15 with TRBJ2-7, with D uncertain. Germline CDR1 is LNHNV and CDR2 is YYDKDF (reference sequence). This CDR3 has 12 residues. The ends were cut back, 0 bases at V and 7 bases at J, with 7 bases in the middle. CDR3 amino acids: CATSRDRREQYF. Written as DNA, the CDR3 is TGTGCCACCAGCAGAGATCGGCGGGAGCAGTACTTC.

The V and J genes are TRBV7-3 and TRBJ2-3; D could derive from TRBD1 or TRBD2 (5 bases each). The CDR3 totals 12 residues. Germline V lookup: CDR1 SGHTA, CDR2 FQGTGA. Trimming stripped 6 bases from V and 5 bases from J, with 9 bases between. As DNA, the CDR3 is TGTGCCAGCAGGGGGGAAGGAGATACGCAGTATTTT. Translated, it gives CASRGEGDTQYF.

The chain joins TRBV20-1 to TRBJ2-3; the match to TRBD2 covers 12 bases. Germline CDR1 and CDR2: DFQATT and SNEGSKA (reference sequence). Germline trimming cut 6 bases from V and 5 bases from J; bases unmatched to any gene: 9. This CDR3 comprises 15 residues. The CDR3 DNA reads as TGCAGTGCACCGTCTAGCGGGAGGGCCGAAGATACGCAGTATTTT. Encoded protein: CSAPSSGRAEDTQYF.

This clonotype counts as medium-sized (0.01 to 0.1%). This chain uses TRBV24-1 with TRBJ2-2; TRBD2 matches 7 bases. Losses at the gene ends were 8 bases for V and 3 bases for J; bases not matched to a gene: 5. Germline V gene lookup returns CDR1 KGHDR and CDR2 SFDVKD. The CDR3 spans 14 residues. CDR3 loop: CATKAGDHTGELFF. The CDR3, as DNA: TGTGCCACCAAGGCGGGGGATCACACCGGGGAGCTGTTTTTT.

This clonotype qualifies as hyperexpanded. The chain employs TRBV27 and TRBJ2-3, with 11 bases aligning to TRBD2. CDR3 size: 16 residues. V lost 4 bases and J lost 3; bases outside the gene matches: 6. From germline, CDR1 is MNHEY and CDR2 SMNVEV (reference sequence). The CDR3 DNA reads TGTGCCAGCAGTTCACCCGGGACTAGCGGAACAGATACGCAGTATTTT. Protein sequence: CASSSPGTSGTDTQYF.

The V gene is TRBV3-1, the J gene TRBJ2-5, with 13 positions matching TRBD2. Germline CDR1 and CDR2: LGHDT and YNNKEL (reference sequence). This CDR3 spans 18 amino acids. With 0 bases clipped from V and 1 base from J, the junction kept 5 bases outside the gene matches. The CDR3 protein is CASSQDRTSGGPQETQYF. Written as DNA, the CDR3 is TGTGCCAGCAGCCAAGATAGGACTAGCGGGGGACCCCAAGAGACCCAGTACTTC.

The chain links TRBV5-1 to TRBJ1-4; D gene unclear. With 6 bases removed from V and 8 bases from J, the gap between germline ends came to 17 bases. The CDR3 extends over 14 amino acids. Germline V gene data show CDR1 as SGHRS and CDR2 as YFSETQ. The CDR3 nucleotides are TGCGCCAGCACTCTACAACCGGACGGAGAAAAACTGTTTTTT. Residues: CASTLQPDGEKLFF.

To note about this clonotype: This likely comes from a read error, as the CDR3 has no conserved phenylalanine or tryptophan at its end. The limits of the CDR3 on the DNA are not certain, so only TCRdb's listed CDR3 is given. J is TRBJ2-1 and V is TRBV6-6. Germline CDR1 reads MNHNY; CDR2 reads SVGAGI (reference sequence). With termini counted, the CDR3 has 13 amino acids. The CDR3 protein is CASRVAYTMSSSS.

The genes are TRBV5-1 and TRBJ1-2, with a weak D call TRBD1 (6 bases). The CDR3 sequence is 13 residues long. Trimming stripped 1 base from V and 5 bases from J, with 9 bases between. Germline V gene data show CDR1 as SGHRS and CDR2 as YFSETQ. This CDR3 is CASSLTGIYGYTF. The CDR3 DNA is TGCGCCAGCAGCTTGACAGGGATTTATGGCTACACCTTC.

The V call is TRBV20-1, the J call TRBJ2-4, with 7 bases that match TRBD2. Germline V gene lookup returns CDR1 DFQATT and CDR2 SNEGSKA (reference sequence). V lost 5 bases, J lost 5 bases, and 0 bases stayed unmatched. The CDR3 has 11 amino acids. The CDR3 here is CSALAENIQYF. DNA of the CDR3: TGCAGTGCTCTAGCGGAAAACATTCAGTACTTC.

As for this clonotype: A much larger clone differs from this one at a single base, so this may be a read error. The chain couples TRBV24-1 to TRBJ2-2; D gene unclear. This CDR3 has 15 residues. Germline V lookup: CDR1 KGHDR, CDR2 SFDVKD. Trimming removed 3 bases from V and 2 bases from J, with 9 bases in between. The CDR3 region has the DNA TGTGCCACCAGTGATGCAGTGACCAACACCGGGGAGCTGTTTTTT. Amino acid sequence: CATSDAVTNTGELFF.

The chain joins TRBV7-9 to TRBJ1-5, with unresolved D. This CDR3 comprises 13 residues. V lost 5 bases to trimming and J lost 4 bases, with 9 bases between them. The V gene's germline CDR1 is SEHNR and CDR2 FQNEAQ (reference sequence). The CDR3 DNA follows: TGTGCCAGCAGCACCCAAGTTAATCAGCCCCAGCATTTT. Its protein is CASSTQVNQPQHF.

The rearrangement joins TRBV12-3 or TRBV12-4 to TRBJ2-2; a weak D match, TRBD2 (6 bases). V was cut by 8 bases and J by 6 bases, with 16 bases left in between. The length of the CDR3 is 14 residues. The CDR3: CASARFTSPGELFF. The CDR3 bases are TGTGCCAGCGCACGATTCACTAGCCCCGGGGAGCTGTTTTTT.

V and J are TRBV10-3 and TRBJ1-6, with 12 bases lining up with TRBD1. The CDR3 has 13 amino acids. V dropped 10 bases and J dropped 10; count of bases not matched to a gene: 5. Germline V gene lookup returns CDR1 ENHRY and CDR2 SYGVKD. The CDR3 coding sequence is TGTGCCACCAGGGACAGGGGGCGGTCACCCCTCCACTTT. It yields the protein CATRDRGRSPLHF.

Comment on this clonotype: A read error may explain this, as a much larger clone is one base away. The chain combines TRBV29-1 with TRBJ2-1; D may be TRBD1 (5 bases). The J call may be in error: the DNA end matches TRBJ2-7 better. This CDR3 region has 14 residues. Germline assignment: CDR1 SQVTM and CDR2 ANQGSEA. CDR3 residues: CSVDARELYNEQYF. CDR3 nucleotides: TGCAGCGTTGATGCCAGGGAATTATACAATGAGCAGTACTTC.

This clonotype was recorded only once. The V gene is TRBV12-3 or TRBV12-4, the J gene TRBJ2-5; no reliable D call. V lost 4 bases and J 1 base, leaving 13 bases between the germline ends. This CDR3 region has 15 residues. In DNA, the CDR3 is TGTGCCAGCAGTTCCCCCTCGGGTCTCCAAGAGACCCAGTACTTC. Its protein product is CASSSPSGLQETQYF.

The chain joins TRBV6-1 to TRBJ2-7; D might be TRBD1 (6 bases). The CDR3 has 12 residues. Trimming took 4 bases from V and 5 from J, leaving 9 bases between them. The V gene's germline CDR1 is MNHNS and CDR2 SASEGT. CDR3: CASSAYRDEQYF. Written as DNA, the CDR3 is TGTGCCAGCAGTGCTTACAGGGACGAGCAGTACTTC.